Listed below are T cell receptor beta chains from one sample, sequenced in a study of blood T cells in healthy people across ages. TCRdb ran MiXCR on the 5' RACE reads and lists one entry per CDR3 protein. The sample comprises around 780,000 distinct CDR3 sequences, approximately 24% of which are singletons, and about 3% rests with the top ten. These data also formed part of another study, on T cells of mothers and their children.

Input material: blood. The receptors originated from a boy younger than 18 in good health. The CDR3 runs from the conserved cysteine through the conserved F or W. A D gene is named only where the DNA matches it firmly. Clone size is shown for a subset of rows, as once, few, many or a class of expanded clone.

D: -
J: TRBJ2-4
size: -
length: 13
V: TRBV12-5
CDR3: CASGSETQNIQYF
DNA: TGTGCTAGTGGTTCAGAGACTCAAAACATTCAGTACTTC

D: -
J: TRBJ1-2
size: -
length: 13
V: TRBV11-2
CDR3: CASSSYLSDGYTF
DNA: TGTGCCAGCAGCTCCTACCTGTCGGATGGCTACACCTTC

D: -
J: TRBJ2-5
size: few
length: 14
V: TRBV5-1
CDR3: CASSSTEVEVGQYF
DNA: TGCGCCAGCAGCTCGACCGAGGTCGAAGTTGGGCAGTACTTC

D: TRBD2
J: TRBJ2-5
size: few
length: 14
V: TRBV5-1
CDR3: CASSATSGAETQYF
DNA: TGCGCCAGCAGCGCTACTAGCGGGGCGGAGACCCAGTACTTC

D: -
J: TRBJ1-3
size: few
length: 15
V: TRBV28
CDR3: CASSSSGGVGNTIYF
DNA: TGTGCCAGCAGTTCCAGCGGCGGGGTCGGAAACACCATATATTTT

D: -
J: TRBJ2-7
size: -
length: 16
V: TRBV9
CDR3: CASSVDGGHIRDEQYF
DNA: TGTGCCAGCAGCGTAGATGGCGGACATATTCGCGACGAGCAGTACTTC

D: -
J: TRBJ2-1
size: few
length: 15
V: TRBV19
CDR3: CASSSTVGSYNEQFF
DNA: TGTGCCAGTAGTTCGACAGTGGGCTCCTACAATGAGCAGTTCTTC

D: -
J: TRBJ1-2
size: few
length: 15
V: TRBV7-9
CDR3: CASSFRGGPIIGYTF
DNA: TGTGCCAGCAGCTTTAGGGGAGGGCCAATTATCGGCTACACCTTC

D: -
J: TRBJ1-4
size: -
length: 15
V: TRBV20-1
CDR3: CSARGGSGYNEKLFF
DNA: TGCAGTGCTAGAGGAGGGTCGGGGTATAATGAAAAACTGTTTTTT

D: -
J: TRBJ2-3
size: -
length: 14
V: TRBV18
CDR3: CASSGTSALDTQYF
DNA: TGTGCCAGCTCAGGCACCTCCGCCCTAGATACGCAGTATTTT

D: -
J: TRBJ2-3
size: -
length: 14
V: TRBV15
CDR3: CATSRDLVTDTQYF
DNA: TGTGCCACCAGCAGAGATCTGGTAACAGATACGCAGTATTTT